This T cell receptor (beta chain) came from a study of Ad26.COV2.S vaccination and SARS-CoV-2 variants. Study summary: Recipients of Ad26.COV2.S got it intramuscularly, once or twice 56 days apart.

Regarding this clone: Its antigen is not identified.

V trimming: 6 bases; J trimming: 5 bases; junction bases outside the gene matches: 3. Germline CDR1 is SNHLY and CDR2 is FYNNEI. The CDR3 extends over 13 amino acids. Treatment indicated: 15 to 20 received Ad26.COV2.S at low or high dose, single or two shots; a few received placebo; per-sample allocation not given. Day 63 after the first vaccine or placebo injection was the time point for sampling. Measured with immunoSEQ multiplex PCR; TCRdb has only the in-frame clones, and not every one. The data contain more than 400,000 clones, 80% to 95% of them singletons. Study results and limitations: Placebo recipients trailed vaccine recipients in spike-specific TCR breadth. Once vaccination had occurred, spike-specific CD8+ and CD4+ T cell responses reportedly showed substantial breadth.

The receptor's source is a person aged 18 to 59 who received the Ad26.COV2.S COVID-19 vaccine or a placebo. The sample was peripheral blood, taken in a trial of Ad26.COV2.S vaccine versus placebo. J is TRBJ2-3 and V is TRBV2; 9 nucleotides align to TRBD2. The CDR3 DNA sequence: TGTGCCAGCAGGCGGGAGGGGGAAGATACGCAGTATTTT. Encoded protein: CASRREGEDTQYF.